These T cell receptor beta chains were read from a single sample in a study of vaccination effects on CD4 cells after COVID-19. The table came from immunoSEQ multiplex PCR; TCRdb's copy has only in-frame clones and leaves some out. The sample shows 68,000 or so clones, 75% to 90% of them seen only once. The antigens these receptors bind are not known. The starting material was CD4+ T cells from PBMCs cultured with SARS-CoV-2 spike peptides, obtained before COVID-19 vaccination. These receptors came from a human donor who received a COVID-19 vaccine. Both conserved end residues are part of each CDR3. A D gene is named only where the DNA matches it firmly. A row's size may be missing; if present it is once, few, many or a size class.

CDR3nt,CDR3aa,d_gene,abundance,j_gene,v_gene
TGCGCCAGCAGCTTGGTTAATCTCCGGGGGCCGTACCAAGAGACCCAGTACTTC,CASSLVNLRGPYQETQYF,NA,NA,TRBJ2-5,TRBV5-1
TGTGCCAGCAGCCAAAGCGGGCCGGGGAACATTCAGTACTTC,CASSQSGPGNIQYF,NA,NA,TRBJ2-4,TRBV3-1/TRBV3-2
TGCGCCAGCAGCCCAGGCCCAGGACAGGGAGAAAGCAATCAGCCCCAGCATTTT,CASSPGPGQGESNQPQHF,TRBD1,NA,TRBJ1-5,TRBV5-1
TGTGCCAGCAGCCGACTAGCGGGCTCCTACAATGAGCAGTTCTTC,CASSRLAGSYNEQFF,TRBD2,once,TRBJ2-1,TRBV7-3
TGCGCCAGCAGCTTGGGGACTTTAGGTGATTCACCCCTCCACTTT,CASSLGTLGDSPLHF,NA,NA,TRBJ1-6,TRBV5-1
TGTGCCAGCAGTGTAGGGACAGGGGATAACTATGGCTACACCTTC,CASSVGTGDNYGYTF,TRBD1,NA,TRBJ1-2,TRBV2
TGTGCCAGCAGCGAAGGGGCAGGCGGTAATCAGCCCCAGCATTTT,CASSEGAGGNQPQHF,NA,NA,TRBJ1-5,TRBV2
TGTGCCACCAGTGACACAGGGGGAACTCCTCCCTACAATGAGCAGTTCTTC,CATSDTGGTPPYNEQFF,TRBD1,few,TRBJ2-1,TRBV24-1
TGTGCCAGCAGCCATCTTCCCCCGGACACTGAAGCTTTCTTT,CASSHLPPDTEAFF,NA,NA,TRBJ1-1,TRBV14
TGTGCCAGCAGCCTAGGTGGAGGAAACACCATATATTTT,CASSLGGGNTIYF,NA,NA,TRBJ1-3,TRBV3-1/TRBV3-2
TGTGCCAGCAGCTTACAGGGGGCTTACTACAATGAGCAGTTCTTC,CASSLQGAYYNEQFF,TRBD1,few,TRBJ2-1,TRBV7-3
TGTGCCAGCGAATACGGACAGGGGGGGACTGAAGCTTTCTTT,CASEYGQGGTEAFF,TRBD1,NA,TRBJ1-1,TRBV28
TGTGCCAGCAGCGACAGGGGGCTGCAAGGCTACACCTTC,CASSDRGLQGYTF,TRBD1,NA,TRBJ1-2,TRBV27
TGTGCCAGCAGTAAAAGGGTTCCCGGGGAGCTGTTTTTT,CASSKRVPGELFF,NA,few,TRBJ2-2,TRBV28
TGTGCCAGCAGGGACAGGGGGAACAGTGAAGCTTTCTTT,CASRDRGNSEAFF,TRBD1,NA,TRBJ1-1,TRBV6-5
TGTGCCAGCAGACAGGGGGCGAGTCAGCCCCAGCATTTT,CASRQGASQPQHF,TRBD1,NA,TRBJ1-5,TRBV2
TGTGCCAGCAGCCAAATACCGGGACAGGAAGCTTTCTTT,CASSQIPGQEAFF,TRBD1,few,TRBJ1-1,TRBV7-2
TGCGCCAGCAGCTTGGCTTTGGCAGGGTGGGAGACCCAGTACTTC,CASSLALAGWETQYF,NA,once,TRBJ2-5,TRBV5-1
TGCGCCTCGAGCGGGCTCCCGCAAGAGACCCAGTACTTC,CASSGLPQETQYF,NA,NA,TRBJ2-5,TRBV10-2
TGTGCCTGGAGTGTTCCTAGGGCCTTAACCTTGAACACTGAAGCTTTCTTT,CAWSVPRALTLNTEAFF,NA,once,TRBJ1-1,TRBV30
TGTGCCAGCTCACCATCTTTTTTTACAGGGGGCCATCAGCCCCAGCATTTT,CASSPSFFTGGHQPQHF,TRBD1,NA,TRBJ1-5,TRBV18
TGTGCCAGCAGTGTCAACGACCAAGAGACCCAGTACTTC,CASSVNDQETQYF,NA,NA,TRBJ2-5,TRBV6-4
TGCGCCAGCAGCCCAGGGGCAGTTGCAACTAATGAAAAACTGTTTTTT,CASSPGAVATNEKLFF,NA,NA,TRBJ1-4,TRBV5-1
TGTGCCAGCAGCTTAGAGGTGGATAATTCACCCCTCCACTTT,CASSLEVDNSPLHF,NA,NA,TRBJ1-6,TRBV7-9
TGTGCCAGCAGTGGACAGTACCAAGAGACCCAGTACTTC,CASSGQYQETQYF,NA,NA,TRBJ2-5,TRBV12-3/TRBV12-4
TGTGCCAGCAGCCCCCGGGACGGCACAGATACGCAGTATTTT,CASSPRDGTDTQYF,NA,NA,TRBJ2-3,TRBV7-3
TGCGCCAGCAGCTTGACGGGGGGGCTTGAAGATACGCAGTATTTT,CASSLTGGLEDTQYF,TRBD2,once,TRBJ2-3,TRBV5-1
TGTGCCAGCAGTTTCAGATCAACTAATGAAAAACTGTTTTTT,CASSFRSTNEKLFF,NA,NA,TRBJ1-4,TRBV7-2
TGTGCCAGCAGCCTGACAGGGGTTGGCTACACCTTC,CASSLTGVGYTF,TRBD1,once,TRBJ1-2,TRBV13
TGTGCCAGCAGTTACTCGTACAGGGGTAACTATGGCTACACCTTC,CASSYSYRGNYGYTF,TRBD1,NA,TRBJ1-2,TRBV6-5
TGTGCCAGTAGTGTTCAGGGCAATCAGCCCCAGCATTTT,CASSVQGNQPQHF,NA,once,TRBJ1-5,TRBV19
TGTGCCAGCAGCCCTCGGACAGCGGGGGGCGGAGATACGCAGTATTTT,CASSPRTAGGGDTQYF,TRBD2,NA,TRBJ2-3,TRBV11-2
TGTGCCAGCAGCGAGGGACGGGCCCCCGGGGAGCTGTTTTTT,CASSEGRAPGELFF,NA,NA,TRBJ2-2,TRBV5-6
TGTGCCAGCAGTTATCGGCGGAGAGGGGAGACCCAGTACTTC,CASSYRRRGETQYF,NA,once,TRBJ2-5,TRBV6-5
TGTGCCAGCAACTTGGGTCCAAACTATGGCTACACCTTC,CASNLGPNYGYTF,NA,NA,TRBJ1-2,TRBV6-6
TGTGCCAGCAGTGCCTCCCGTAGGACTAGCGGAGATACGCAGTATTTT,CASSASRRTSGDTQYF,TRBD2,NA,TRBJ2-3,TRBV2
TGCGCCAGCAGCGGGTCGTTCAGCTCCTACAATGAGCAGTTCTTC,CASSGSFSSYNEQFF,NA,NA,TRBJ2-1,TRBV5-1
TGTGCCACCAGCAGTGACACGGGCCCTCGGGCGGGGACCCAGTACTTC,CATSSDTGPRAGTQYF,NA,NA,TRBJ2-5,TRBV15
TGCGCCAGCAGCTTGTTAACAGGGGGAGCCGGGGAGCTGTTTTTT,CASSLLTGGAGELFF,TRBD1,NA,TRBJ2-2,TRBV5-1
TGTGCCAGCAGCGTAGGGTTGAGCGGGGGGGCGCCCGGGGAGCTGTTTTTT,CASSVGLSGGAPGELFF,TRBD2,NA,TRBJ2-2,TRBV9
TGTGCCAGCAGGGGGGCGAGGATTCTTTACAATGAGCAGTTCTTC,CASRGARILYNEQFF,NA,once,TRBJ2-1,TRBV2
TGTGCCAGCGCCTTGACAGGAACATACAATGAGCAGTTCTTC,CASALTGTYNEQFF,NA,NA,TRBJ2-1,TRBV6-5
TGTGCCAGCAGCCAAGGGACTAGCTTGGCCTACAATGAGCAGTTCTTC,CASSQGTSLAYNEQFF,TRBD2,NA,TRBJ2-1,TRBV5-5
TGTGCCAGTAGCGATCTCGGGACCAAACAGTATTTT,CASSDLGTKQYF,NA,NA,TRBJ2-3,TRBV19
TGTGCCAGCAGCTTAGAGAGAAACACCATATATTTT,CASSLERNTIYF,NA,NA,TRBJ1-3,TRBV7-2
TGTGCCAGCAGAACAGGGAGGGCAAATCTGGAGACCCAGTACTTC,CASRTGRANLETQYF,NA,NA,TRBJ2-5,TRBV6-5
TGTGCCAGCAGTCGTAAGTTCCATGGCTACACCTTC,CASSRKFHGYTF,NA,NA,TRBJ1-2,TRBV28
TGCGCCAGCAGCGCCATAGCGGGGGAAGAGACCCAGTACTTC,CASSAIAGEETQYF,TRBD2,NA,TRBJ2-5,TRBV5-1
TGCGCCAGCAGCCTCACGGGACACTCCAACACTGAAGCTTTCTTT,CASSLTGHSNTEAFF,NA,few,TRBJ1-1,TRBV5-1
TGTGCCAGCAGCGTTTCAAGTGACACCATATATTTT,CASSVSSDTIYF,NA,NA,TRBJ1-3,TRBV9
TGTGCCAGCTCACCCGGGACAGGGGCCACTAATGAGCAGTTCTTC,CASSPGTGATNEQFF,TRBD1,once,TRBJ2-1,TRBV18
TGCGCCAGCAGCTTCTCAGGAGGGTCCTACAATGAGCAGTTCTTC,CASSFSGGSYNEQFF,NA,NA,TRBJ2-1,TRBV5-1
TGTGCCTGGGACCGGGACAGGGATAGCAATCAGCCCCAGCATTTT,CAWDRDRDSNQPQHF,TRBD1,NA,TRBJ1-5,TRBV30
TGTGCCAGCAGTTCGCCAGGGTTTTCTGGCTACACCTTC,CASSSPGFSGYTF,NA,few,TRBJ1-2,TRBV28
TGTGCCAGCAGTGAAGGGCTAGCGGGGGGCCAAGAGACCCAGTACTTC,CASSEGLAGGQETQYF,TRBD2,NA,TRBJ2-5,TRBV25-1
TGTGCCTGGAATAGAGGACCGACAGGGCAAGAGACCCAGTACTTC,CAWNRGPTGQETQYF,TRBD1,NA,TRBJ2-5,TRBV30
TGTGCCAGCTCAGACGGACCCCGGGGGAACTATGGCTACACCTTC,CASSDGPRGNYGYTF,NA,few,TRBJ1-2,TRBV18